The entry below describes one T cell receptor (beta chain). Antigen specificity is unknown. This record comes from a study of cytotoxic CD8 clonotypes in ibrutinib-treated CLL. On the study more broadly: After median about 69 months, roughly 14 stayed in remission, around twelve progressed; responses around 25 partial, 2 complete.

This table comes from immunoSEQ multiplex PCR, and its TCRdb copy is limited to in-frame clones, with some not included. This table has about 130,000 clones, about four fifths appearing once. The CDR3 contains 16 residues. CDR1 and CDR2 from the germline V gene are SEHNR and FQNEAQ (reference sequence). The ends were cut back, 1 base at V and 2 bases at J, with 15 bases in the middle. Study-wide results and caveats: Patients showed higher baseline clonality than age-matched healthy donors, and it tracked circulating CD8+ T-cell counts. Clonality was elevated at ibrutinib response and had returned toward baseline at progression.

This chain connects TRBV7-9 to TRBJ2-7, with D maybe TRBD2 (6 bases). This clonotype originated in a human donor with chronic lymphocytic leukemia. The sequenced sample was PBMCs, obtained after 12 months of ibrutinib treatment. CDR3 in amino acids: CASSLGAGGIAYEQYF. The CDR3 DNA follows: TGTGCCAGCAGCTTAGGAGCCGGGGGTATAGCCTACGAGCAGTACTTC.